Sequencing of this T cell receptor beta chain was carried out in a study of blood T cells in healthy people across ages. Study outcomes and limitations: Roughly linearly, TCR beta diversity per million T cells fell as age increased. More naive CD4+ cells and higher diversity marked long-lived donors relative to aged donors.

The CDR3 totals 17 residues. With 1 base clipped from V and 2 bases from J, the junction kept 9 bases outside the gene matches. CDR1 is DFQATT, CDR2 SNEGSKA, per germline (reference sequence). Alongside a J-beta primer mix, a sample-barcoded 5' primer served in a second PCR lasting about 7 to 11 cycles. MiXCR, applied by TCRdb to the 5' RACE reads, yields one record per CDR3 protein. The sample contains about 780,000 distinct CDR3 sequences, 46% of which appear only once. Turning to this clonotype: Its antigen is not identified.

What was sequenced was blood. The V gene is TRBV20-1, the J gene TRBJ2-7; 12 nucleotides align to TRBD2. This sequence originates from an elderly man in good health. The CDR3 reads CSARGRTSGTKPYEQYF. The CDR3 bases are TGCAGTGCTAGAGGGAGGACTAGCGGGACGAAACCCTACGAGCAGTACTTC.